The entry below gives a single T cell receptor (beta chain) sequence along with its context. Its target is not known. PCR employed 60 Vbeta and 13 Jbeta primers. Libraries were prepared by immunoSEQ multiplex PCR; TCRdb keeps only in-frame clonotypes and omits some of them. Here the sample spans about 190,000 clones, 80% to 90% being singletons. The data derive from a study of cytomegalovirus exposure and HLA in healthy donors. Overall study results and limits: In most subjects, TCR beta sequences reportedly gave accurate predictions of HLA-A and HLA-B alleles.

The CDR3 is made up of 14 amino acids. The germline V gene encodes CDR1 SGHVS and CDR2 FQNEAQ. The germline V and J ends were trimmed by 3 bases and 11 bases, with 17 bases remaining between them. The TCR originated in a man aged 35-49 years in good health and CMV-seropositive. V gene TRBV7-8 combines with J gene TRBJ1-5; possibly TRBD1 for D (6 bases). Source material: PBMCs. CDR3 coding DNA: TGTGCCAGCAGCTTTCTACAGGGTGGTAAGACCCAGCATTTT. The encoded protein is CASSFLQGGKTQHF.